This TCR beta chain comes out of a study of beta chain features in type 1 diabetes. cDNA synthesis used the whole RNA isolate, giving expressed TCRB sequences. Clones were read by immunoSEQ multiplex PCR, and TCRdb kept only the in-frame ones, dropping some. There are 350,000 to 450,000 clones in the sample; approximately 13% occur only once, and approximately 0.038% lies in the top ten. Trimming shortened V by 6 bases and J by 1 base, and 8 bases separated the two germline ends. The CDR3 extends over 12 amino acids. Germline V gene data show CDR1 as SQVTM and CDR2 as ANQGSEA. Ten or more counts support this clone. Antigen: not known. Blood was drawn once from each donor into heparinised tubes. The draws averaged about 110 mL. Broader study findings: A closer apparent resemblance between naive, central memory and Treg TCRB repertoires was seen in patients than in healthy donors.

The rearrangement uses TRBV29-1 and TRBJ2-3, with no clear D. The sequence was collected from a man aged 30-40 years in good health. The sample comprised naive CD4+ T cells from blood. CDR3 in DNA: TGCAGCGTCGGTTGGGGCACAGATACGCAGTATTTT. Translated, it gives CSVGWGTDTQYF.